These 9 T cell receptor beta chains came from one sample sequenced in a study of cytomegalovirus exposure and HLA in healthy donors. Primers: 60 Vbeta forward and 13 Jbeta reverse. The data were produced by immunoSEQ multiplex PCR, yet TCRdb's version contains in-frame clones alone and is incomplete. The table includes approximately 120,000 clones, 78% detected once. Input material: PBMCs. The receptor source for this set is a man between 40 and 49 years old in good health and CMV-seronegative.

The rearrangement links TRBV7-2 to TRBJ1-5; a possible D gene is TRBD1 (6 bases). V was shortened by 1 base and J by 4 bases, with 11 bases between the two germline ends. Germline V lookup: CDR1 SGHTA, CDR2 FQGNSA. The CDR3 covers 15 residues. For the CDR3, the DNA is TGTGCCAGCAGCTTAGAGCTGGGGGCTAATCAGCCCCAGCATTTT. Translated: CASSLELGANQPQHF.

The gene calls are TRBV7-2 and TRBJ1-5; D unresolved. Between the trimmed V and J ends, which lost 4 bases and 2 bases, there was a span of 6 bases. In germline, CDR1 is SGHTA, CDR2 FQGNSA. There are 13 residues in the CDR3. The CDR3 loop reads CASSYSGNQPQHF. Written as DNA, the CDR3 is TGTGCCAGCAGCTACTCGGGCAATCAGCCCCAGCATTTT.

The rearrangement links TRBV4-3 to TRBJ1-4, with D perhaps matching TRBD1 (6 bases). The CDR3 loop spans 15 amino acids. Germline V gene data show CDR1 as LGHNA and CDR2 as YSLEER. The V and J ends lost 5 bases and 8 bases respectively, with 18 bases between them. CDR3 in amino acids: CASSFQQGRDEKLFF. CDR3 nucleotide sequence: TGCGCCAGCAGCTTCCAACAGGGTAGGGACGAAAAACTGTTTTTT.

V is TRBV5-1 and J is TRBJ1-1; D might be TRBD1 (6 bases). This CDR3 region has 13 residues. Trimming took 3 bases from V and 3 from J, leaving 9 bases between them. Germline loops: CDR1 SGHRS, CDR2 YFSETQ. As DNA, the CDR3 is TGCGCCAGCAGCTCCGGACAGTACACTGAAGCTTTCTTT. Translation: CASSSGQYTEAFF.

The rearrangement uses TRBV14 and TRBJ2-5; 13 nucleotides match TRBD2. The CDR3 contains 17 residues. CDR1 is SGHDN and CDR2 is FVKESK in the germline V gene. V was clipped by 4 bases and J by 2 bases; unmatched bases: 7. As DNA, the CDR3 is TGTGCCAGCAGCCGCCGACTAGCGGGGGGCCCTCAAGAGACCCAGTACTTC. As protein: CASSRRLAGGPQETQYF.

V gene TRBV4-2 combines with J gene TRBJ1-5; no clear D. The CDR3 has 13 amino acids. Trimming removed 4 bases from V and 3 bases from J, with 7 bases in between. The V gene's germline CDR1 is LGHNA and CDR2 YNFKEQ. The CDR3 is CASSLRDNQPQHF. CDR3 nucleotides: TGTGCCAGCAGCCTCCGGGACAATCAGCCCCAGCATTTT.

The chain recombines TRBV5-4 with TRBJ2-1, with 9 nucleotides matching TRBD2. Germline-derived CDR1 and CDR2 are SGHNT and YYREEE (reference sequence). The ends lost 5 bases at V and 6 bases at J; junction bases unmatched: 24. This CDR3 is built from 20 residues. In DNA form, the CDR3 reads TGTGCCAGCAGACACCCGGGGGCCGCGGGGGGGCCGTTACAGTTCAATGAGCAGTTCTTC. Encoded protein: CASRHPGAAGGPLQFNEQFF.

The CDR3 DNA is TGCACCAGCAGCCACCGAAAATACACGGGACCCAGGGAGGGTCACACTGAAGCTTTCTTT. The encoded protein is CTSSHRKYTGPREGHTEAFF. The V gene is TRBV1, the J gene TRBJ1-1. TRBV1 is labeled a pseudogene. This CDR3 has 20 amino acids.

The V call is TRBV27, the J call TRBJ2-3; TRBD1 aligns across 7 bases. Germline lookup yields CDR1 MNHEY and CDR2 SMNVEV (reference sequence). The V gene end was trimmed by 2 bases and the J gene end by 2 bases; junction bases not matched to a gene: 4. The CDR3 is 15 residues long. The CDR3 here is CASSLGQGVTDTQYF. The DNA for the CDR3 is TGTGCCAGCAGTTTAGGGCAGGGGGTCACAGATACGCAGTATTTT.